This TCR beta chain was recovered during a study of OX40 agonist ivuxolimab in advanced cancers. Germline V gene data show CDR1 as SGHTA and CDR2 as FQGTGA. CDR3 length: 14 amino acids. Trimming at V came to 5 bases and at J to 3 bases, leaving 4 bases not matched to a gene. Produced via immunoSEQ multiplex PCR; TCRdb's table is partial and in-frame only. The sample contains 30,000 to 35,000 clones, 81% of which appear only once. The V gene is TRBV7-3, the J gene TRBJ1-1; the match to TRBD1 covers 9 bases. The sample here was CD4+ or CD8+ T cells sorted from blood, taken in a trial of the OX40 agonist ivuxolimab. The TCR was taken from an adult with an advanced solid tumor such as melanoma, head and neck, liver or kidney cancer. CDR3 nucleotides: TGTGCCAGCAGCCTGACAGGGGGAGACACTGAAGCTTTCTTT. As protein: CASSLTGGDTEAFF.